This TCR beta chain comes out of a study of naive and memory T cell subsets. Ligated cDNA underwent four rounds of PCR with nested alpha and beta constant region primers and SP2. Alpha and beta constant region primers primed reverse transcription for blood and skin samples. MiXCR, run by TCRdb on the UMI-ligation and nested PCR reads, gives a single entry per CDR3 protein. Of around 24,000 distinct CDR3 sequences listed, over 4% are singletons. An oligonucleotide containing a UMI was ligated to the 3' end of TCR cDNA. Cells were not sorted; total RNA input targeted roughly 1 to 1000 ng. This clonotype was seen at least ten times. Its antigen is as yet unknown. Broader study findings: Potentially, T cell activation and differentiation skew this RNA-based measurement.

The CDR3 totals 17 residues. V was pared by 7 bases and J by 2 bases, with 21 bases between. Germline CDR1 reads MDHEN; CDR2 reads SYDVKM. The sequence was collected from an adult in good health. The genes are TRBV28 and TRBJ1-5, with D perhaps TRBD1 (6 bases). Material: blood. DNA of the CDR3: TGTGCCAGCAACAACTCACCCGCAGCAGGGGGCAATCAGCCCCAGCATTTT. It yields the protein CASNNSPAAGGNQPQHF.